A single TCR beta chain is shown here with its context. Its antigen is as yet unknown. These data belong to a study of cytomegalovirus exposure and HLA in healthy donors. Overall study context: About 80 million unique TCRs from HLA-typed donors made up an early data release. Study results and caveats: V- and J-gene trimming of TCR beta was linked (in a later analysis) to a missense DCLRE1C variant.

PCR involved 60 Vbeta and 13 Jbeta primers. Sequencing used immunoSEQ multiplex PCR; TCRdb keeps in-frame clones, though not all of them. The table gives about 120,000 clones; the top ten clones make up approximately 1.8% of it. Germline loops: CDR1 SQVTM, CDR2 ANQGSEA. V lost 7 bases and J lost 2, with 8 bases in between. The CDR3 runs to 11 residues. Input material: PBMCs. The receptor comes from a man between 18 and 29 years old in good health and CMV-seronegative. V and J are TRBV29-1 and TRBJ1-1, with a possible D match to TRBD1 (5 bases). Here the CDR3 reads CSGRENTEAFF. The CDR3, as DNA: TGCAGCGGCAGGGAAAACACTGAAGCTTTCTTT.